This T cell receptor (beta chain) was identified in a study of blood T cell repertoires in COVID-19. Study-level background: The United States, Italy and Spain provided the acute and convalescent COVID-19 samples.

Trimming at V came to 5 bases and at J to 2 bases, leaving 8 bases not matched to a gene. Germline-derived CDR1 and CDR2 are SEHNR and FQNEAQ (reference sequence). CDR3 size: 16 residues. Study processing details: Amplification from reference gene primers served as the basis for estimated nucleated cell counts. Data came from immunoSEQ multiplex PCR; TCRdb stores just in-frame clones and leaves some out. V and J calls and clone size are as listed in that table; D and trimming were resolved from the DNA. This repertoire shows about 34,000 clones, about 85% found once; its top ten account for about 14%.

Input material: peripheral blood. The chain uses TRBV7-9 and TRBJ2-5; 10 nucleotides agree with TRBD1. The origin of this receptor is a human donor with acute or convalescent COVID-19. The donor label of this sample is uncertain. The CDR3 nucleotides read TGTGCCAGCAGCCCCGGACAGGGGGATCGACAAGAGACCCAGTACTTC. This codes for CASSPGQGDRQETQYF.